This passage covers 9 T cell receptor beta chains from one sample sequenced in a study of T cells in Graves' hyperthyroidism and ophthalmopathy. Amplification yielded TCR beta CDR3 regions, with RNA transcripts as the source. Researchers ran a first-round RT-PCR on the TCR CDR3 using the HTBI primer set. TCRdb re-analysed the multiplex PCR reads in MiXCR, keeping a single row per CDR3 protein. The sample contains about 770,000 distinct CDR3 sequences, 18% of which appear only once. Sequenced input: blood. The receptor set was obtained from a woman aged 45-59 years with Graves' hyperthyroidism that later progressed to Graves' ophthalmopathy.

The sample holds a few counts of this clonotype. This CDR3 reads CASSQWGAQQPQHF. The CDR3 region has the DNA TGTGCCAGCAGCCAATGGGGGGCACAACAGCCCCAGCATTTT. The chain carries TRBV12-3 or TRBV12-4 and TRBJ1-5, with D perhaps matching TRBD1 (6 bases). Trimming took off 6 bases at V and 7 bases at J, with 16 bases between the two ends. CDR3 length: 14 residues.

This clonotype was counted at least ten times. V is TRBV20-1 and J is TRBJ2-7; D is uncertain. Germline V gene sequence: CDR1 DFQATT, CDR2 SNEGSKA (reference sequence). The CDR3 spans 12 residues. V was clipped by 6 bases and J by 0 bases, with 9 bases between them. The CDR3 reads CSAAAPSYEQYF. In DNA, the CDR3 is TGCAGTGCCGCGGCTCCCTCCTACGAGCAGTACTTC.

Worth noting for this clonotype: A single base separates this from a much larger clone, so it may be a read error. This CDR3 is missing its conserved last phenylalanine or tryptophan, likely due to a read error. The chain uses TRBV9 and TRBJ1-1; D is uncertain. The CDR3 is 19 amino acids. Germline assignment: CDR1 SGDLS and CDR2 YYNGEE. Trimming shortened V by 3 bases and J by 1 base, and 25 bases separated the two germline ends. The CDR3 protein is CASSGRSLNGENSNTEAFL. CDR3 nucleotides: TGTGCCAGCAGCGGCCGAAGTCTGAACGGGGAAAATTCGAACACTGAAGCTTTCCTT.

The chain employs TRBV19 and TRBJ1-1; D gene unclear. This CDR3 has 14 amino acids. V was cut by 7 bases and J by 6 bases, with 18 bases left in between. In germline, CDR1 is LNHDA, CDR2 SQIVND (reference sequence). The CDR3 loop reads CASKLGDILSEAFF. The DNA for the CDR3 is TGTGCCAGTAAGCTAGGAGACATACTTTCTGAAGCTTTCTTT.

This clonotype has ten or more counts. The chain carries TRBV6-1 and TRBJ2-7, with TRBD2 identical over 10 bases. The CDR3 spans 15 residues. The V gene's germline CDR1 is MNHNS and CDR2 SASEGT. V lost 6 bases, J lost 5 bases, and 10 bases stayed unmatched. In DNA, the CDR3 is TGTGCCAGCAGAGAACCTCTAGCGGGGGCGAACGAGCAGTACTTC. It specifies CASREPLAGANEQYF.

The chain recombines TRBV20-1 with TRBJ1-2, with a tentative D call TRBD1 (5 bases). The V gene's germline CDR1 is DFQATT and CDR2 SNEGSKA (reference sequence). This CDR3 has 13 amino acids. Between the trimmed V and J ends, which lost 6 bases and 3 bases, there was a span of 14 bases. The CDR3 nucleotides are TGCAGTGCAACGGGACGGCCCCACTATGGCTACACCTTC. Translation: CSATGRPHYGYTF.

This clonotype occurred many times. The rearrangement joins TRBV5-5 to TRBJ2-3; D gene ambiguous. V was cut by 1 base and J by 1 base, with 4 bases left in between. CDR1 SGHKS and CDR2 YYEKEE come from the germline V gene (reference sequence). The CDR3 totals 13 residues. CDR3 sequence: CASSLTRTDTQYF. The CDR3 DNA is TGTGCCAGCAGCTTGACGCGCACAGATACGCAGTATTTT. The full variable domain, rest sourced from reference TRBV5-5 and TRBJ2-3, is DAGVTQSPTHLIKTRGQQVTLRCSPISGHKSVSWYQQVLGQGPQFIFQYYEKEERGRGNFPDRFSARQFPNYSSELNVNALLLGDSALYLCASSLTRTDTQYFGPGTRLTVL.

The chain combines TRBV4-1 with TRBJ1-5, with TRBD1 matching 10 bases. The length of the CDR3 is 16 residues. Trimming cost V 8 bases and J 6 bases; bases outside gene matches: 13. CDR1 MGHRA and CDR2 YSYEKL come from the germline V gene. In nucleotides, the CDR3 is TGCGCCAGCCGAGACAGGGGGCTCAAGGTGAGTCAGCCCCAGCATTTT. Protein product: CASRDRGLKVSQPQHF.

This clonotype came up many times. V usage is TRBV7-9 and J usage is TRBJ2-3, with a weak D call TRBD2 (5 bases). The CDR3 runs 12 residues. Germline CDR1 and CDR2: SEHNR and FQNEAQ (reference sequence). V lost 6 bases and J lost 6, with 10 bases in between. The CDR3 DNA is TGTGCCAGCAGTCCCCCGGGGGATACGCAGTATTTT. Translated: CASSPPGDTQYF. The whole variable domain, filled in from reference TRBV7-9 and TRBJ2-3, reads DTGVSQNPRHKITKRGQNVTFRCDPISEHNRLYWYRQTLGQGPEFLTYFQNEAQLEKSRLLSDRFSAERPKGSFSTLEIQRTEQGDSAMYLCASSPPGDTQYFGPGTRLTVL.